This T cell receptor beta chain was captured in a study of T cell clones after liver transplantation. Study information: At least one year of complete immunosuppression withdrawal without enzymes over twice normal defined tolerance.

Alloreactive TCRbeta sequences came from sequencing proliferating CFSE-low cells in the MLR. Pre-transplant recipient cells met graft donor PBMCs, splenocytes, lymph-node cells, or third-party PBMCs. Remarks on this clone: No antigen is known for it.

Produced via immunoSEQ multiplex PCR; TCRdb's table is partial and in-frame only. The repertoire consists of about 1,400 clones, with 25% to 30% occurring once and the leading ten covering approximately 23%. The specimen was CD8+ T cells from PBMCs cultured with third-party cells. The receptor was derived from a human patient who received a liver transplant. The graft donor may account for some of the T cells.

CDR3 sequence (DNA): TGTGCCAGCAGCTTGGAAGAGGGCCCCGAGCAGTACTTC. Amino acids: CASSLEEGPEQYF. This chain joins TRBV5-6 and TRBJ2-7; a weak D match, TRBD2 (5 bases). Deletions cut 0 bases from V and 6 bases from J, with 10 bases between. The germline V gene encodes CDR1 SGHDT and CDR2 YYEEEE. CDR3 length equals 13 residues.